This T cell receptor (beta chain) was sequenced during a study of T cell responses to AZD1222 COVID-19 vaccine (dated by TCRdb to about 2021). Regarding the complete study: AZD1222 recipients given second doses at about 4 weeks or at about 12 weeks were pooled, since spike-specific TCR depth and breadth were not found to differ between the two schedules. Trial participants were enrolled by age into 18-55, 56-69 and 70-plus year subgroups, with roughly 160, 29 and 62 TCR-sequenced participants respectively. A total of under 250 trial participants underwent TCR sequencing, of whom approximately 200 had received two doses of AZD1222 and around 25 had received two doses of the MenACWY control vaccine.

For this clone: It has no known antigen specificity. Per-nucleotide qualities are absent, and no much larger clonotype sits a single base away.

The time point label for this specimen denotes: baseline before first vaccination. Vaccinee samples were obtained from the UK trials COV001 and COV002, which included a single-blind randomized controlled phase 2/3 trial of AZD1222 (ChAdOx1 nCoV-19) in healthy adults. For TCRbeta chain sequencing, PBMC samples were collected from trial participants at day 0 and at day 28 after the second dose. The paper's findings and limits, for the study overall: Because no day 14 peak-response samples were available, the repertoires could be characterized only after the peak T cell response. In the small 56-69-year group, the increase in depth fell short of significance, most likely because of low power. The vaccine-associated CD4 TCRs covered the entire spike protein, and the dominant responses fell in regions 160-218 and 743-854. After two AZD1222 doses, spike-specific TCR breadth and depth were significantly higher than at day 0 and than in MenACWY recipients. Nearly half of unique spike-specific TCRs reportedly recognized epitopes outside regions mutated in the B.1.351 and B.1.1.7 variants. Conclusions about previously exposed vaccinees are limited, since just a handful of AZD1222 recipients were seropositive for SARS-CoV-2 at baseline. Most participants were white British and females outnumbered males, and the authors suggested that clonal diversity may have been underestimated.

The CDR3 regions of human TCRbeta chains were analyzed by immunosequencing. The authors' pipeline ran thus. TCRs in the repertoires were compared against a reference library of SARS-CoV-2-specific TCRs that had been generated with the MIRA antigen-specificity platform. Breadth was defined as the fraction of unique TCRs that were SARS-CoV-2-associated, and depth was defined as the fraction of total T cells that were SARS-CoV-2-associated. Each spike-specific TCR was assigned to its reactive spike region and to a CD4 or CD8 class using the MIRA data. Log10-transformed breadth and depth values were compared by one-way ANOVA with Sidak's multiple comparisons tests. Held by TCRdb, this immuneACCESS table contains in-frame sequences only and omits some clones. Under half of the omission traces to an unresolved V gene where checked; the cause of the rest is unknown. V and J calls and clone size are as listed in that table; D and trimming were resolved from the DNA. For this sample the table gives roughly 100,000 clones, of which about 81% were detected only once. The ten largest clones represent around 5.1% of the sample.

The input for sequencing was peripheral blood, taken on day 0 of AZD1222 vaccination. This receptor was identified in an adult in good health.

The CDR3 has the sequence CASSLGVNTGELFF. The nucleotide sequence is TGTGCCAGCAGCTTGGGCGTTAACACCGGGGAGCTGTTTTTT. The V and J genes are TRBV5-6 and TRBJ2-2; the D gene is unclear. From the germline V gene, CDR1 is SGHDT and CDR2 is YYEEEE. Deletion took 0 bases off V and 2 bases off J, with a span of 5 bases between the germline ends. From the cysteine through the phenylalanine, the CDR3 covers 14 amino acids. The sequence is cut down to CDR3 DNA, 42 bases in frame from base 1.